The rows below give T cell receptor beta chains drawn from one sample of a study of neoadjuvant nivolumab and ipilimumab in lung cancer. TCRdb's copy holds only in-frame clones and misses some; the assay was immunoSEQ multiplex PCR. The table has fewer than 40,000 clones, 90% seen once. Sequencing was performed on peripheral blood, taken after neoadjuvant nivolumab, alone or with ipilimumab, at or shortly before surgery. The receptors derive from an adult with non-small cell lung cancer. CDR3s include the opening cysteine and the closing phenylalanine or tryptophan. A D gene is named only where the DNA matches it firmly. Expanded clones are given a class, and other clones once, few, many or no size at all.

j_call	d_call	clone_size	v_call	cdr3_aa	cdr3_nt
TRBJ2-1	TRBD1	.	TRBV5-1	CASSLGQGGGEQFF	TGCGCCAGCAGCTTGGGACAGGGGGGTGGTGAGCAGTTCTTC
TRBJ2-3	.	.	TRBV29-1	CSVRTADTQYF	TGCAGCGTAAGGACAGCCGATACGCAGTATTTT
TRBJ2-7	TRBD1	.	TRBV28	CASSGTGGLSEQYF	TGTGCCAGCAGCGGGACAGGGGGTTTGTCCGAGCAGTACTTC
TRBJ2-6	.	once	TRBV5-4	CASSFTGANVLTF	TGTGCCAGCAGCTTTACTGGGGCCAACGTCCTGACTTTC
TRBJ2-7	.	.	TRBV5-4	CASSLAGGDEQYF	TGTGCCAGCAGCTTGGCGGGGGGCGACGAGCAGTACTTC
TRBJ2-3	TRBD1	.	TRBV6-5	CASSLGQGSVDTQYF	TGTGCCAGCAGCCTTGGACAGGGCTCGGTGGATACGCAGTATTTT
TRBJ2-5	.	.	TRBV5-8	CAGLSRYQETQYF	TGTGCCGGCCTTTCTAGGTACCAAGAGACCCAGTACTTC
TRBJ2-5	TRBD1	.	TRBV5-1	CASSLEGQGVGGKTQYF	TGCGCCAGCAGCTTGGAGGGACAGGGGGTTGGAGGGAAGACCCAGTACTTC
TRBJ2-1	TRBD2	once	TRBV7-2	CASSFKRGGSYNEQFF	TGTGCCAGCAGCTTCAAGCGGGGGGGGTCCTACAATGAGCAGTTCTTC
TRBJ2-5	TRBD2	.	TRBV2	CASRERTSGQETQYF	TGTGCCAGCAGGGAGAGGACTAGCGGACAAGAGACCCAGTACTTC
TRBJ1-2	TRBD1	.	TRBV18	CASSPSGTAFVTF	TGTGCCAGCTCACCTTCCGGGACAGCTTTCGTCACCTTC
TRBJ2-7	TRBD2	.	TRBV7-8	CASSPGTSGGHEQYF	TGTGCCAGCAGCCCCGGGACTAGCGGGGGCCACGAGCAGTACTTC
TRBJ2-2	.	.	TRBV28	CASSRSGPGELFF	TGTGCCAGCAGCCGCTCAGGGCCCGGGGAGCTGTTTTTT
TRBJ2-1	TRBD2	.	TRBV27	CASSASGGAYNEQFF	TGTGCCAGCAGTGCTAGCGGGGGTGCTTACAATGAGCAGTTCTTC